Given below is one T cell receptor beta chain in context. This entry is derived from a study of blood T cell repertoires in COVID-19. On the study more broadly: PBMCs, B-cell-depleted T cells, or T cells provided the cDNA or gDNA that made up the material.

CDR1 is SGHRS and CDR2 is YFSETQ in the germline V gene. The CDR3 runs to 14 residues. Trimming left V 2 bases short and J 4 bases short, with 12 bases between. Method: immunoSEQ multiplex PCR; TCRdb's copy keeps in-frame clones and lacks some. The repertoire holds over 300,000 clones, 90% seen once, with around 7% in the top ten. This chain links TRBV5-1 with TRBJ1-2; possible D gene TRBD1, 5 bases. This TCR came from a man aged 18 to 29 with active or convalescent COVID-19. The sequenced material came from peripheral blood. This CDR3 reads CASSFRAQSYGYTF. In DNA, the CDR3 is TGCGCCAGCAGCTTCAGGGCCCAGTCCTATGGCTACACCTTC.